This note documents a single TCR beta chain sequence. The data stem from a study of blood T cell repertoires in COVID-19. Sequencing was performed with immunoSEQ multiplex PCR; in TCRdb, only in-frame clones are kept and a portion is missing. The sample contains roughly 110,000 clones, roughly 84% of which appear only once. V lost 6 bases and J lost 9; bases outside the gene matches: 11. CDR3 length: 14 residues. Germline V gene data show CDR1 as LNHDA and CDR2 as SQIVND (reference sequence). The specimen was peripheral blood. The chain has TRBV19 and TRBJ2-1, with 7 positions matching TRBD2. The clonotype comes from a human donor in a cohort sampled during active COVID-19. The CDR3 region is CASRWRESGAEQFF. The CDR3 DNA reads TGTGCCAGTAGGTGGCGGGAGAGTGGTGCTGAGCAGTTCTTC.